This TCR beta chain derives from a study of T-cell reconstitution after alpha-beta-depleted transplantation in children. This clonotype was counted only a few times. Preparation of the TCRbeta library involved a method that used unique molecular identifiers. TCRdb reprocessed the PCR reads with MiXCR, giving one entry per CDR3 protein. Of 330,000 or so distinct CDR3 sequences in the sample, under 13% were seen once. The CDR3 is made up of 17 amino acids. Trimming cost V 0 bases and J 3 bases, with 14 bases left between them. Germline V gives CDR1 LGHNA, CDR2 YSLEER. J is TRBJ2-2 and V is TRBV4-3; TRBD2 might be the D (6 bases). This specimen consisted of PBMCs from the stem cell graft donor, obtained from the stem cell graft. The source of this sequence is a human donor who donated a stem cell graft to a child with acute lymphoblastic leukemia. The chain's CDR3 is CASSQDPGRYDTGELFF. The CDR3 DNA reads TGCGCCAGCAGCCAAGATCCCGGGAGATATGACACCGGGGAGCTGTTTTTT.